A selection of T cell receptor beta chains follows, all from one sample in a study of early T cells in non-severe SARS-CoV-2 infection. MiXCR, run by TCRdb on the 5' RACE reads, gives a single entry per CDR3 protein. The table includes about 38,000 distinct CDR3 sequences, approximately 6.6% detected once. This specimen consisted of whole blood, obtained at baseline. These receptors were taken from an adult who was a healthcare worker with PCR-confirmed SARS-CoV-2 infection or an uninfected control (not recorded which). CDR3s include the opening cysteine and the closing phenylalanine or tryptophan. The D gene is left open where the match is weak. Some rows have no size entry. The others give once, few or many, or a class for an expanded clone.

TRBV29-1	TRBJ2-7	many	NA	TGCAGCGTTAGGGACCCGGGGGAGCAGTACTTC	CSVRDPGEQYF
TRBV27	TRBJ2-7	few	NA	TGTGCCAGCAGTTTGAGGGGGGCCGAGCAGTACTTC	CASSLRGAEQYF
TRBV7-2	TRBJ2-2	few	TRBD2	TGTGCCAGCTTGGAAACTAGCGGGAGTTTTAGGGAGCTGTTTTTT	CASLETSGSFRELFF
TRBV5-1	TRBJ2-5	NA	NA	TGCGCCAGCAGCAGGGACGCCGACGGGGAGACCCAGTACTTC	CASSRDADGETQYF
TRBV14	TRBJ1-1	many	NA	TGTGCCAGCAGCCAAGAATTAGGCTTGGGGACTGAAGCTTTCTTT	CASSQELGLGTEAFF
TRBV30	TRBJ2-5	many	NA	TGTGCCTGGAACGTAAATCAAGAGACCCAGTACTTC	CAWNVNQETQYF
TRBV4-3	TRBJ2-4	few	TRBD2	TGCGCCAGCAGCCAAGCGGGGACTAGCGGGAGGTGGAGGGCCAAAAACATTCAGTACTTC	CASSQAGTSGRWRAKNIQYF
TRBV7-9	TRBJ1-6	many	NA	TGTGCCAGCAGTTACGAGGGTGCGGATTCACCCCTCCACTTT	CASSYEGADSPLHF
TRBV4-3	TRBJ1-5	few	NA	TGCGCCAGCAGCCAAGAAATTCCTGCGGTTGGCAATCAGCCCCAGCATTTT	CASSQEIPAVGNQPQHF
TRBV24-1	TRBJ2-7	many	TRBD1	TGTGCCACCAGTGATTCGGGACAGGGCACCTACGAGCAGTACTTC	CATSDSGQGTYEQYF
TRBV7-9	TRBJ2-7	many	TRBD1	TGTGCCAGCAGCCCACTCGGACAGGGACCCCACGAGCAGTACTTC	CASSPLGQGPHEQYF
TRBV6-6	TRBJ2-7	NA	NA	TGTGCCAGCAGTTACTCGAGGTCCAGGTCCTACGAGCAGTACTTC	CASSYSRSRSYEQYF
TRBV7-9	TRBJ2-7	many	TRBD1	TGTGCCAGCAGCCGGGACAGCTCTTTCCACGAGCAGTACTTC	CASSRDSSFHEQYF
TRBV12-3/TRBV12-4	TRBJ1-6	NA	NA	TGTGCCAGCAGTTTAGAGACAGGACATTCACCCCTCCACTTT	CASSLETGHSPLHF
TRBV5-4	TRBJ2-1	many	NA	TGTGCCAGCAGAGGAGAACTTCCCTACAATGAGCAGTTCTTC	CASRGELPYNEQFF
TRBV28	TRBJ1-3	many	NA	TGTGCCAGCAGCCTACGGGGCGCCTCTGGAAACACCATATATTTT	CASSLRGASGNTIYF